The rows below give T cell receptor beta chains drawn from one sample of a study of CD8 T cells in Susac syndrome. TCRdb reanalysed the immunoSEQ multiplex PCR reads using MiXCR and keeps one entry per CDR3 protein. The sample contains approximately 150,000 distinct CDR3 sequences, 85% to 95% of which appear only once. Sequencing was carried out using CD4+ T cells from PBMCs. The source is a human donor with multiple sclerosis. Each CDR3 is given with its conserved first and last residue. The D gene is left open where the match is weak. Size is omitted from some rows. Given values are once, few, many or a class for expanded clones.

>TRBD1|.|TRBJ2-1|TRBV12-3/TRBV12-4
TGTGCCAGCAGTCCCTCCGGGACAGGGTATGAGCAGTTCTTC
CASSPSGTGYEQFF
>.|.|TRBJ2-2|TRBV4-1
TGCGCCAGCAGCCAAGGAGGGCAATCCGCGAACACCGGGGAGCTGTTTTTT
CASSQGGQSANTGELFF
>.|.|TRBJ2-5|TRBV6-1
TGTGCCAGCAGTGAAGCGGTTAGAGCGGCCGTCCAAGAGACCCAGTACTTC
CASSEAVRAAVQETQYF
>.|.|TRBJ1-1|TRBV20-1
TGCAGTGCTACGGTTGGGACTGAAGCTTTCTTT
CSATVGTEAFF
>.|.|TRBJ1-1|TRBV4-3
TGCGCCAGCAGCCACAGGGGTATGAACACTGAAGCTTTCTTT
CASSHRGMNTEAFF
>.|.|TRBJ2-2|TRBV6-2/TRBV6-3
TGTGCCAGCAGGCTGGGACGGGCGAACACCGGGGAGCTGTTTTTT
CASRLGRANTGELFF
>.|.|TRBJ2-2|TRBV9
TGTGCCAGCAGCGTAGTGAGCGGTAACACCGGGGAGCTGTTTTTT
CASSVVSGNTGELFF
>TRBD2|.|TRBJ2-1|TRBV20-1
TGCAGTGCTAGAGATAGGGTCTCGCGGGGGAGCGACTCCTACAATGAGCAGTTCTTC
CSARDRVSRGSDSYNEQFF
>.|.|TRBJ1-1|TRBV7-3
TGTGCCAGCAGCTTAACGGAACAGACTGAAGCTTTCTTT
CASSLTEQTEAFF
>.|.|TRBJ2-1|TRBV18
TGTGCCAGCTCACCCACCCCAGGACAGGAGCAGTTCTTC
CASSPTPGQEQFF
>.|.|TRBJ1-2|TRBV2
TGTGCCAGCACTCTCGACACGGGCTGGGTTGGCTACACCTTC
CASTLDTGWVGYTF
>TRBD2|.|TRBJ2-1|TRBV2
TGTGCCAGCAGTAAGGGACTAGCGCTACTGATCTTC
CASSKGLALLIF
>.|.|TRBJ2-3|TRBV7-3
TGTGCCAGCAGCTTAGGTAGTTGGGATACGCAGTATTTT
CASSLGSWDTQYF
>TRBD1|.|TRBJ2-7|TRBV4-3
TGCGCCAGCAGCCTTTATACAGGGGAGTACGAGCAGTACTTC
CASSLYTGEYEQYF
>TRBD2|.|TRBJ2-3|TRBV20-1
TGCAGTGCTAGTGGTCGACTAGCTGACTTCACAGATACGCAGTATTTT
CSASGRLADFTDTQYF
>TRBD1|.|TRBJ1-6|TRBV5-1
TGCGCCAGCAGCGCACAATCCGGGACAGGGAATTCACCCCTCCACTTT
CASSAQSGTGNSPLHF
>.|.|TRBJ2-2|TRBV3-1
TGTGCCAGCAGCCAATTCGGTTCGGGCGGGGAGCTGTTTTTT
CASSQFGSGGELFF
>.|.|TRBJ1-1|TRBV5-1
TGCGCCAGCAGCTCACAGGGTCCCGGGACTGAAGCTTTCTTT
CASSSQGPGTEAFF
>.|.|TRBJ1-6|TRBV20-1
TGCAGTGCAAGCGACAGGAATTCACCCCTCCACTTT
CSASDRNSPLHF
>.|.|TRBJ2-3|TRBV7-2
TGTGCCAGCAGCTTAGGATTCTTGGGGGATTTAGGCACAGATACGCAGTATTTT
CASSLGFLGDLGTDTQYF
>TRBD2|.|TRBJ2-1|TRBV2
TGTGCCAGCAGTAAGCGGGACTTACGCGGAGGCAATGAGCAGTTCTTC
CASSKRDLRGGNEQFF
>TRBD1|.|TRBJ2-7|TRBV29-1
TGCAGCGTTGGGGACAGATTGTACGAGCAGTACTTC
CSVGDRLYEQYF
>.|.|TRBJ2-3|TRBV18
TGTGCCAGCTCACCACCGGCCCCTTCAGATACGCAGTATTTT
CASSPPAPSDTQYF
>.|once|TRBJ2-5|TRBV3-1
TGTGCCAGCAGCCAATTTCAGGGCGGTCGAGAGACCCAGTACTTC
CASSQFQGGRETQYF
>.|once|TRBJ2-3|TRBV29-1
TGCAGCGTTGTTGTGTCGGGTAGCACAGATACGCAGTATTTT
CSVVVSGSTDTQYF
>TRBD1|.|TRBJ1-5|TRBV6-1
TGTGCCAGCAGGAGACAGGGGAATCAGCCCCAGCATTTT
CASRRQGNQPQHF
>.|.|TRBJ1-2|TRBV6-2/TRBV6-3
TGTGCCAGCAGTTCCCCGGGAGACAACTATGGCTACACCTTC
CASSSPGDNYGYTF
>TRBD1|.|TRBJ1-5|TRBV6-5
TGTGCCAGCAGGGGGACAGGGGGGAGTCAGCCCCAGCATTTT
CASRGTGGSQPQHF
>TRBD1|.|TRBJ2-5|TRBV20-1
TGCAGTGCCCACCTCAGGGGGCTTCTCCAAGAGACCCAGTACTTC
CSAHLRGLLQETQYF
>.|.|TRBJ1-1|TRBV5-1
TGCGCCAGCAGCGGCACGGGGCTAATGAACACTGAAGCTTTCTTT
CASSGTGLMNTEAFF
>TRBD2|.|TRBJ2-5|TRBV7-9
TGTGCCAGCAGCCCCTTAGCGGGGTCGTACCAAGAGACCCAGTACTTC
CASSPLAGSYQETQYF
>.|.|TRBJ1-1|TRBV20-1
TGCAGTGCTCCTACCGACACTGAAGCTTTCTTT
CSAPTDTEAFF
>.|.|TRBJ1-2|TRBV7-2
TGTGCCAGCAGTTTCTTCGGGGACCTCGAAGGCTACACCTTC
CASSFFGDLEGYTF
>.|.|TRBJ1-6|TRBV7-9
TGTGCCAGCAGCTTATCACAGGAGGGGCAGTCACCCCTCCACTTT
CASSLSQEGQSPLHF
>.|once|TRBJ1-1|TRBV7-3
TGTGCCAGCAGCCCCAATTTTGGCACTGAAGCTTTCTTT
CASSPNFGTEAFF
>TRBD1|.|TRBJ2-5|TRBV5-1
TGCGCCAGCAGACCCGGACAGGACCAAGAGACCCAGTACTTC
CASRPGQDQETQYF
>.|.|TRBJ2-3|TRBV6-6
TGTGCCAGCAGCGTGACACTCAGCACAGATACGCAGTATTTT
CASSVTLSTDTQYF
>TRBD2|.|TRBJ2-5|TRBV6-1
TGTGCCAGCAGTGAAGCGGGGGGGCAAGAGACCCAGTACTTC
CASSEAGGQETQYF
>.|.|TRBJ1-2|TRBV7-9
TGTGCCAGCAGCCCCCAGGGGCCCTATGGCTACACCTTC
CASSPQGPYGYTF
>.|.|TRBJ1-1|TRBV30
TGTCCCTGGAGTGTAACCCAAACCATGAACACTGAAGCTTTCTTT
CPWSVTQTMNTEAFF
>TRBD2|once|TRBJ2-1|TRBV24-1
TGTGCCACCAGTGTCGGACTAGCGGGAAACTACAATGAGCAGTTCTTC
CATSVGLAGNYNEQFF
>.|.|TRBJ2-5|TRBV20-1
TGCAGTGCAACAATCTCGGGGGGCGGAGAGACCCAGTACTTC
CSATISGGGETQYF
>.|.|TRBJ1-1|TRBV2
TGTGCCAGCACCAGGGGCAGGGACACTGAAGCTTTCTTT
CASTRGRDTEAFF
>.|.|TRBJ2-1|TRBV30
TGTGCCTGGAGTGTACTAGGGGGTTGGGCCAATGAGCAGTTCTTC
CAWSVLGGWANEQFF
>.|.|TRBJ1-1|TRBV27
TGTGCCAGCAGTCAAGACCTCAAAAGGGGACGTGTGGAATGGAACACTGAAGCTTTCTTT
CASSQDLKRGRVEWNTEAFF
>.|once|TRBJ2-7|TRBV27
TGTGCCAGCAGTATCAAGGGGGTCCCGACCTACGAGCAGTACTTC
CASSIKGVPTYEQYF
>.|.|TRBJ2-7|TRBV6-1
TGTGCCAGCAGACCCCCGGGACCTAACTACGAGCAGTACTTC
CASRPPGPNYEQYF
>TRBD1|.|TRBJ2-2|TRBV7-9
TGTGCCAGCCTGCCCGGGACAGGTTACGACCTGCAAGTCGCCGGGGAGCTGTTTTTT
CASLPGTGYDLQVAGELFF
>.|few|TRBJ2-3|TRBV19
TGTGCCAGTAGTGCCCAGGGAAGCACAGATACGCAGTATTTT
CASSAQGSTDTQYF
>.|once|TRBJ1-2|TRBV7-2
TGTGCCAGCAGCTTTCGACAGGATAACTATGGCTACACCTTC
CASSFRQDNYGYTF
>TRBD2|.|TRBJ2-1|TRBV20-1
TGCAGTGCCCGAAAAGCCGGCGGGGGGGCGAATGAGCAGTTCTTC
CSARKAGGGANEQFF